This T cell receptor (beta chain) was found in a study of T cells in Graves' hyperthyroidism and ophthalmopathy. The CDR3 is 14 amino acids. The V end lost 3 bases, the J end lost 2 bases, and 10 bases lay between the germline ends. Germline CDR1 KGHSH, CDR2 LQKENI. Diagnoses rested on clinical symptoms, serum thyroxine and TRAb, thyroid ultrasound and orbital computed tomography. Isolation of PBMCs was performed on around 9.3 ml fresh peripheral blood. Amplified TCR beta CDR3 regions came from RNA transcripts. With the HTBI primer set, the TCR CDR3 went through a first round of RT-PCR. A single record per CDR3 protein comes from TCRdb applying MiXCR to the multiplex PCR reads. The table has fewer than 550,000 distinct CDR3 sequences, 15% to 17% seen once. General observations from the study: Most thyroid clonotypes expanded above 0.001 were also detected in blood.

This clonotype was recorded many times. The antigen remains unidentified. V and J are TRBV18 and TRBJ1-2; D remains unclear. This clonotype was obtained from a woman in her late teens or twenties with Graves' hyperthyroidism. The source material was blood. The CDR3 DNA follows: TGTGCCAGCTCACCCTCGGGAGACAACTATGGCTACACCTTC. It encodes CASSPSGDNYGYTF.